This TCR beta chain is from a study of pediatric ulcerative colitis. Only in-frame clones appear in the TCRdb table, and some are missing; sequencing was by immunoSEQ multiplex PCR. The repertoire includes 55,000 to 70,000 clones, about 89% of them detected once, and around 1.4% sits in the top ten. The V end lost 0 bases, the J end lost 3 bases, and 13 bases lay between the germline ends. The CDR3 has 17 amino acids. Per germline, CDR1 SGHRS and CDR2 YFSETQ. The sequencing input was blood. The V call is TRBV5-1, the J call TRBJ1-6; D gene uncertain. The origin of this receptor is a boy between 5 and 17 years old who was a control in a study of pediatric ulcerative colitis. For the CDR3, the DNA is TGCGCCAGCAGCTTGGGCGGATTTCGGCTCTATAATTCACCCCTCCACTTT. Translated, it gives CASSLGGFRLYNSPLHF.